This T cell receptor (beta chain) was identified during a study of T-cell memory formation after mild COVID-19. Study details: Largely donor-specific TCR clusters were found. Overall study results and limits: A second wave expanding day 15 to 37 was CD4+-biased; contracting clones were balanced.

At least ten counts were recorded for this clonotype. Its specificity is not known. V was cut by 5 bases and J by 4 bases, with 13 bases left in between. CDR1 is MNHEY and CDR2 is SVGAGI in the germline V gene. This CDR3 has 14 residues. Constant-segment primers and 5'RACE yielded cDNA libraries for TCR alpha and TCR beta, each carrying sample barcodes and UMIs. TCRdb analysed the 5' RACE reads with MiXCR anew, one entry per CDR3 protein. Found here are about 140,000 distinct CDR3 sequences, approximately 6% of them singletons; the top ten hold 2% to 2.5%. This receptor was taken from an adult woman who had mild COVID-19 (a few samples of this study predate the infection). Cell type and time point are not known. V gene TRBV6-5 combines with J gene TRBJ2-3; TRBD2 might be the D (5 bases). The sequencing sample was made of PBMCs or a T cell subset sorted from them (not recorded which). CDR3 nucleotide sequence: TGTGCCAGCAGTGAGGCGCCGGGGTCAGATACGCAGTATTTT. Protein sequence: CASSEAPGSDTQYF.